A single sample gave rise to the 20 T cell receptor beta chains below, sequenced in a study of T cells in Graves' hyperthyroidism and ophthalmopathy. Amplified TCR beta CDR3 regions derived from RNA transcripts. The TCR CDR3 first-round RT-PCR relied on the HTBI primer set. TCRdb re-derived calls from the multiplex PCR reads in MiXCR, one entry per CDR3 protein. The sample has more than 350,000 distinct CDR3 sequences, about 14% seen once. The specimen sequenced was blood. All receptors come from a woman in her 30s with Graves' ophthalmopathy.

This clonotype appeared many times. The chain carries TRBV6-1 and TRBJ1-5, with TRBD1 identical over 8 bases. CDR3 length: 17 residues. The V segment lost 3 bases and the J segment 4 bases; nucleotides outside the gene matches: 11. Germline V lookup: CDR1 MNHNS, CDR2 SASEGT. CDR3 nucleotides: TGTGCCAGCAGTGATGCAGGACAGGGCTGGACAAATCAGCCCCAGCATTTT. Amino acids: CASSDAGQGWTNQPQHF.

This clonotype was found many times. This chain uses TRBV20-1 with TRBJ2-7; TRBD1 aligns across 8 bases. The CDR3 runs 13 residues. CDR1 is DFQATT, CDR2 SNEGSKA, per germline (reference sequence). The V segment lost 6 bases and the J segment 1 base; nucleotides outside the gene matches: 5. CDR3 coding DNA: TGCAGTGCGGGTGGACAGGGATCCTACGAGCAGTACTTC. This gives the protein CSAGGQGSYEQYF.

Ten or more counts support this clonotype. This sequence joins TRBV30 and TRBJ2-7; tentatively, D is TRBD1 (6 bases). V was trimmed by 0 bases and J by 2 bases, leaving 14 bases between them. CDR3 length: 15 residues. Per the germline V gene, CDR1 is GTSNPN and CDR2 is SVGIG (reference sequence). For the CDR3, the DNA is TGTGCCTGGAGTGTAGGGGGTTTGCTTCCCTACGAGCAGTACTTC. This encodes CAWSVGGLLPYEQYF.

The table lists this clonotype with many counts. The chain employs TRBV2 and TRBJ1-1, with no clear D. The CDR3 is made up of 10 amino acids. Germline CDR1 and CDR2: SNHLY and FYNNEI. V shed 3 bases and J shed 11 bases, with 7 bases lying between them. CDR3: CASSDLKAFF. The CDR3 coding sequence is TGTGCCAGCAGTGACTTGAAGGCTTTCTTT.

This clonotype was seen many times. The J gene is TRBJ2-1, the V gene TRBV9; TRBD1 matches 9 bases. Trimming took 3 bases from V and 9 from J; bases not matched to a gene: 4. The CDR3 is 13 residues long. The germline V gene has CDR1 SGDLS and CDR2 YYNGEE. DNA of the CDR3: TGTGCCAGCAGCGGACCGACAGGGGGTGAGCAGTTCTTC. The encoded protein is CASSGPTGGEQFF.

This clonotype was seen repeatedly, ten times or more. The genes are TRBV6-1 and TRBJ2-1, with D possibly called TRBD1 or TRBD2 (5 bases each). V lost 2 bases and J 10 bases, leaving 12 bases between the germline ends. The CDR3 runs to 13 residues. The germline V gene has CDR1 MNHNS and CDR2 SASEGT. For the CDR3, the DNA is TGTGCCAGCAGTGAAAGGGACGGCGAAGAGCAGTTCTTC. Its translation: CASSERDGEEQFF.

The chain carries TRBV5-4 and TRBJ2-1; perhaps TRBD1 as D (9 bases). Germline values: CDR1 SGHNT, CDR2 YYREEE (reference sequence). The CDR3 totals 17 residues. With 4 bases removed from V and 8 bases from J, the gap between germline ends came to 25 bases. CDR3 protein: CASSPKTGGIGGDEQFF. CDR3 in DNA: TGTGCCAGCAGCCCTAAGACAGGGGGGATCGGGGGGGATGAGCAGTTCTTC.

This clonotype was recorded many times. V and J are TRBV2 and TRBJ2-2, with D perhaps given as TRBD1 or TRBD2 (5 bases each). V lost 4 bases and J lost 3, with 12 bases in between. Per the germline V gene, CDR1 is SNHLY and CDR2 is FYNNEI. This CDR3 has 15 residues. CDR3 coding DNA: TGTGCCAGCAGTGGGGTAGGGGACCACACCGGGGAGCTGTTTTTT. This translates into CASSGVGDHTGELFF.

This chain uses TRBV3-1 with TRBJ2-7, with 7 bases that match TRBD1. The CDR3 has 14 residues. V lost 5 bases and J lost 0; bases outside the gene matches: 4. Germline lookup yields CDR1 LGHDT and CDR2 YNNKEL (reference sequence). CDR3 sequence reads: CASSEDRSSYEQYF. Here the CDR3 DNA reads TGTGCCAGCAGCGAGGACAGGAGCTCCTACGAGCAGTACTTC.

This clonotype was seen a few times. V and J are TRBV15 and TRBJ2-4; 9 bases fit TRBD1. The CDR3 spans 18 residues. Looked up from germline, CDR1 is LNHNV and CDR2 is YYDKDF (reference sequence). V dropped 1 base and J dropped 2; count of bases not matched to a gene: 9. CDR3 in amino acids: CATSRVRTGDYTKNIQYF. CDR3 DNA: TGTGCCACCAGCAGAGTCAGGACAGGGGATTATACCAAAAACATTCAGTACTTC.

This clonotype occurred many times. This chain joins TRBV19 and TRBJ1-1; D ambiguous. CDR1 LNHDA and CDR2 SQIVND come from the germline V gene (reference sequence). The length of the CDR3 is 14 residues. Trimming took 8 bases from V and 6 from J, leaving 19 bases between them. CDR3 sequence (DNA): TGTGCCAGTTCAAGGTGGGGTACCAACGCTGAAGCTTTCTTT. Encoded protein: CASSRWGTNAEAFF.

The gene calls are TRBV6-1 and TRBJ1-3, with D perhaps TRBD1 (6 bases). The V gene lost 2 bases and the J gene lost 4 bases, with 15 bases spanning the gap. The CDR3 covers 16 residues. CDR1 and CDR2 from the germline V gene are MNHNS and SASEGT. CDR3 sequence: CASSETGAGAGNTIYF. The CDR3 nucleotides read TGTGCCAGCAGTGAAACTGGGGCAGGGGCCGGAAACACCATATATTTT.

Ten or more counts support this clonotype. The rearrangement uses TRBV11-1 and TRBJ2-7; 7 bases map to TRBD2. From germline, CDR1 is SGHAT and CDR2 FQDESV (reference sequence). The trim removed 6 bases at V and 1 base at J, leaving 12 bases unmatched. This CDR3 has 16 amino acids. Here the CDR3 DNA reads TGTGCCAGCAGAACTATGCAGGCTAGCGGTTCCTACGAGCAGTACTTC. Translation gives CASRTMQASGSYEQYF. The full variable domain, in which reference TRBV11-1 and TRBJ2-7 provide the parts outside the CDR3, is EAEVAQSPRYKITEKSQAVAFWCDPISGHATLYWYRQILGQGPELLVQFQDESVVDDSQLPKDRFSAERLKGVDSTLKIQPAELGDSAMYLCASRTMQASGSYEQYFGPGTRLTVT.

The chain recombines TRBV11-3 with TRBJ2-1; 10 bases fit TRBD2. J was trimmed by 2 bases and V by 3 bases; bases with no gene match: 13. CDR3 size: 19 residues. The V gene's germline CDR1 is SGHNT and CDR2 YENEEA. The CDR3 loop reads CASSFVGGSGGLPYNEQFF. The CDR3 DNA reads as TGTGCCAGCAGCTTCGTAGGGGGTAGCGGGGGGCTCCCCTACAATGAGCAGTTCTTC.

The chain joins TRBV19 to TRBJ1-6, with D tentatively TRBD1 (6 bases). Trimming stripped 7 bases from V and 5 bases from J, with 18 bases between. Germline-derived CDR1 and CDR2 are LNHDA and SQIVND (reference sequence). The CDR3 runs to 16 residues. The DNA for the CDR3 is TGTGCCAGTACCTCCGGAGGGGGAAGAGATAATTCACCCCTCCACTTT. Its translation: CASTSGGGRDNSPLHF.

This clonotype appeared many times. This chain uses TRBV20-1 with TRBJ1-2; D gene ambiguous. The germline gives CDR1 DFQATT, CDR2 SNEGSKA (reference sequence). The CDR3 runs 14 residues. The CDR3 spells CTIYPGPNSYGYTF. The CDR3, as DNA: TGCACCATTTATCCCGGGCCAAATTCTTATGGCTACACCTTC.

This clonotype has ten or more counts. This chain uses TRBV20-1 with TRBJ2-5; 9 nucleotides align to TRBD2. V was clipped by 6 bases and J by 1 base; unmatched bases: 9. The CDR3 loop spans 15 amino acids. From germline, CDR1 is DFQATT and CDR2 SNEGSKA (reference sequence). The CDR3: CSATSSGEIQETQYF. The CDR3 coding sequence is TGCAGTGCAACTTCTAGCGGGGAGATCCAAGAGACCCAGTACTTC.

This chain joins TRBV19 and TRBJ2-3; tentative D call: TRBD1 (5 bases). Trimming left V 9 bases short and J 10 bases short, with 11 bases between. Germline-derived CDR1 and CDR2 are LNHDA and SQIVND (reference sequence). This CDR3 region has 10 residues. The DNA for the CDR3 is TGTGCCAGCGCAGGGATTGCGCAGTATTTT. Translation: CASAGIAQYF.

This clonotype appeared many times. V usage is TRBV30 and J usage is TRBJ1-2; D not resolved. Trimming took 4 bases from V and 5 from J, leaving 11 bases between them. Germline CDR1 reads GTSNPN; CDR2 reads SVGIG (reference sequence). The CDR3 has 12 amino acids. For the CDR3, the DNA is TGTGCCTGGACCAGGCTCGGGTATGGCTACACCTTC. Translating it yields CAWTRLGYGYTF.

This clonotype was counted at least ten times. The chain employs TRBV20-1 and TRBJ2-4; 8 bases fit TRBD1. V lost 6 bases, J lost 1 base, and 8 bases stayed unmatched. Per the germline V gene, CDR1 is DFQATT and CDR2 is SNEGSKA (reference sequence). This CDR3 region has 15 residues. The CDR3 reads CSAIYRQGAKNIQYF. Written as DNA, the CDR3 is TGCAGTGCCATTTATCGACAGGGGGCCAAAAACATTCAGTACTTC.